This TCR beta chain was captured by sequencing in a study of shared clonotypes between healthy human individuals. Whole-study results and caveats: Against clonotypes common to all four donors, non-shared ones had lower generation probabilities.

Concerning this clone itself: What it binds is unknown.

Generated by immunoSEQ multiplex PCR, the TCRdb table keeps only in-frame clones and is missing some. Of millions of clones listed, about 94% are singletons. Naive CD8 cells, CD45RO-negative and positively selected for CCR7, excluded terminally differentiated effector memory CD45RA+ cells. Sequenced input: naive CD8+ T cells sorted from blood. This TCR was sampled from a man aged 18 to 30 in good health.

The CDR3: CASSQDKSGLGSYEQYF. The CDR3 DNA reads as TGCGCCAGCAGCCAAGATAAATCGGGGCTGGGATCCTACGAGCAGTACTTC. This rearrangement joins TRBV4-3 to TRBJ2-7; D possibly matches TRBD1 or TRBD2 (5 bases each). This CDR3 comprises 17 residues. CDR1 is LGHNA, CDR2 YSLEER, per germline. V dropped 0 bases and J dropped 1 base, with 16 bases sitting between them.